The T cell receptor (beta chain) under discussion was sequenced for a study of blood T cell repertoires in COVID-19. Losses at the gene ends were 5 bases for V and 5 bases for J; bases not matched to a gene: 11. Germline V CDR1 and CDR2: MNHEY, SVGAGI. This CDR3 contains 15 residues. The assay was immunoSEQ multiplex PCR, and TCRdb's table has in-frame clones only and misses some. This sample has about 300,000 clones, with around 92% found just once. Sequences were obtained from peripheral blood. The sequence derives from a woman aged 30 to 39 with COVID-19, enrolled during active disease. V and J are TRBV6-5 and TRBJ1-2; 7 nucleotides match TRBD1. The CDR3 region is CASSTLGQSFYGYTF. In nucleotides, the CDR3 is TGTGCCAGCAGTACACTGGGACAGTCTTTTTATGGCTACACCTTC.